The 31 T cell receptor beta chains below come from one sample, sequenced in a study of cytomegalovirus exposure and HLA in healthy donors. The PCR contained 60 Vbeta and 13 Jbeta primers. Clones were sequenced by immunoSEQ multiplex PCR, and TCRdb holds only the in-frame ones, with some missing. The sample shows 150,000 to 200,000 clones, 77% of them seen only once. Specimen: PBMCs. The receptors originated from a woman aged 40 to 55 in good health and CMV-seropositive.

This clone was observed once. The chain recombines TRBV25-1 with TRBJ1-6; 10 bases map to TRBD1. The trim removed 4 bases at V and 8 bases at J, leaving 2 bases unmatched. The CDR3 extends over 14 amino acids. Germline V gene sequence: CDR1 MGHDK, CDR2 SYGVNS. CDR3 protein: CASSGGTGDSPLHF. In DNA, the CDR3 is TGTGCCAGCAGTGGAGGGACAGGGGATTCACCCCTCCACTTT.

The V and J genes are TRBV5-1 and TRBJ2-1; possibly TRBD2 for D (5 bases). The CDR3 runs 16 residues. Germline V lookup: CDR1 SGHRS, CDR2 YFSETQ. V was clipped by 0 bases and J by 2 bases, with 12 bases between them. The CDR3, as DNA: TGCGCCAGCAGCTTGGTGCTAGCAGGTACCTACAATGAGCAGTTCTTC. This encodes CASSLVLAGTYNEQFF.

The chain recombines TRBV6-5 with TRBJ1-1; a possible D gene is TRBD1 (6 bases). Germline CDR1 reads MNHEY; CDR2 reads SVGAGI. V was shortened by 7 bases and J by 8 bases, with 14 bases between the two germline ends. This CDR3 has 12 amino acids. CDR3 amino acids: CASTNTGTEAFF. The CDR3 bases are TGTGCCAGCACTAACACCGGGACAGAAGCTTTCTTT.

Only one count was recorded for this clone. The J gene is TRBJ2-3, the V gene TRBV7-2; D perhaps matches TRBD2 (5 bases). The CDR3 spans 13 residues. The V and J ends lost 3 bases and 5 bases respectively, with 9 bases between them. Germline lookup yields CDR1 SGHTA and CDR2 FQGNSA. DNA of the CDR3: TGTGCCAGCAGCTTGGGGAGCGTAGATACGCAGTATTTT. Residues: CASSLGSVDTQYF.

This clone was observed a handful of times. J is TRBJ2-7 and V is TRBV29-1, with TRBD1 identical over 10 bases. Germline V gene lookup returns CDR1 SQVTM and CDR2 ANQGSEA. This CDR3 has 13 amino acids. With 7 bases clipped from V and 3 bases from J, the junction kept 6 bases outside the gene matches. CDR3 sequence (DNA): TGCAGCGCCTCCGGGACAGGGGTCTACGAGCAGTACTTC. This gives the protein CSASGTGVYEQYF.

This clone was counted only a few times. CDR3 sequence (DNA): TGCGCCAGCAGCCAGACCCTCGACAGGGGGTTTTATGGCTACACCTTC. Encoded protein: CASSQTLDRGFYGYTF. This chain connects TRBV4-1 to TRBJ1-2, with TRBD1 matching 9 bases. J gave up 5 bases and V 3 bases, and 10 bases lay outside the gene matches. Germline V CDR1 and CDR2: MGHRA, YSYEKL. The CDR3 spans 16 residues.

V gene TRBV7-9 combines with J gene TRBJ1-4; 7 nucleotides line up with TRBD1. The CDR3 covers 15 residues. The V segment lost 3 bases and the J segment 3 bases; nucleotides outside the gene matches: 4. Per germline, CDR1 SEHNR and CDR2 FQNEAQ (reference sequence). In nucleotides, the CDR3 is TGTGCCAGCAGCTTGACAGGGTCAGCTAATGAAAAACTGTTTTTT. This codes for CASSLTGSANEKLFF.

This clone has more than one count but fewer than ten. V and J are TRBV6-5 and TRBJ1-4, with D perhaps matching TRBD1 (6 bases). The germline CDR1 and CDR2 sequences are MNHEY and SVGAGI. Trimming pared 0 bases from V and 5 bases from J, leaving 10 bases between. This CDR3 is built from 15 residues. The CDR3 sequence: CASSYSSRGNEKLFF. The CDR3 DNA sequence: TGTGCCAGCAGTTACTCTTCTAGGGGGAATGAAAAACTGTTTTTT.

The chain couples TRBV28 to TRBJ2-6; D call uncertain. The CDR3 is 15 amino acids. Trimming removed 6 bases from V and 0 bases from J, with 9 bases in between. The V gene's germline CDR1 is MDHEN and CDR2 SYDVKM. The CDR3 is CASSTTISGANVLTF. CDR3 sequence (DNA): TGTGCCAGCAGCACGACAATCTCTGGGGCCAACGTCCTGACTTTC.

The CDR3, as DNA: TGTGCCGCCCAACAGGGGGCAAAGACTGAAGCTTTCTTT. This codes for CAAQQGAKTEAFF. V gene TRBV7-9 combines with J gene TRBJ1-1, with 9 nucleotides matching TRBD1. Trimming took 11 bases from V and 5 from J; bases not matched to a gene: 9. The CDR3 length is 13 residues. The germline V gene has CDR1 SEHNR and CDR2 FQNEAQ (reference sequence).

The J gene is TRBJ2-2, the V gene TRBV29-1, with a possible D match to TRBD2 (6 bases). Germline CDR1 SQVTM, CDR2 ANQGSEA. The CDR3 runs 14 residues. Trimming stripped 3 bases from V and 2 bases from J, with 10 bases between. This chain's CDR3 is CSVDWGTNTGELFF. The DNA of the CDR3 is TGCAGCGTTGATTGGGGGACTAACACCGGGGAGCTGTTTTTT.

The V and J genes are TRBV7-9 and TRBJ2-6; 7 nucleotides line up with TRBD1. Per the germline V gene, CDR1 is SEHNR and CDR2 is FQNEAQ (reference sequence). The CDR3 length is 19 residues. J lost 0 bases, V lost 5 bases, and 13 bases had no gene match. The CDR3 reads CASSRNVEAGGSGANVLTF. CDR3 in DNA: TGTGCCAGCAGCCGAAACGTCGAGGCAGGGGGCTCTGGGGCCAACGTCCTGACTTTC.

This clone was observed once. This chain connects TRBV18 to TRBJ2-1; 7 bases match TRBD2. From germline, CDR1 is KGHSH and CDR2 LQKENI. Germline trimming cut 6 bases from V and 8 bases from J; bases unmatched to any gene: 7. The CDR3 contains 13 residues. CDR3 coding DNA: TGTGCCAGCTCCGGACTAGATCTTGATGAGCAGTTCTTC. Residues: CASSGLDLDEQFF.

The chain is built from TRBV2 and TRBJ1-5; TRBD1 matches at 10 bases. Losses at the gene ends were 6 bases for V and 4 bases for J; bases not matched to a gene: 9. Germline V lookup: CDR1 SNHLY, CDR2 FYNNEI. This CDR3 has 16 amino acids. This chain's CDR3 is CASRGTGQGKNQPQHF. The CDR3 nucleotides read TGTGCCAGCAGGGGGACGGGACAGGGGAAGAATCAGCCCCAGCATTTT.

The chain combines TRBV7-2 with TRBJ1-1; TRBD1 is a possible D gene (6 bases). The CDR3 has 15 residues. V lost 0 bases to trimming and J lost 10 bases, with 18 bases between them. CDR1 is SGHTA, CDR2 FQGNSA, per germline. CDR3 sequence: CASSLAAGGLIGAFF. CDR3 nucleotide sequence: TGTGCCAGCAGCTTAGCGGCGGGGGGCCTGATCGGAGCTTTCTTT.

In DNA form, the CDR3 reads TGTGCCAGCAGTTCAGGTAGAACTAACTATGGCTACACCTTC. Translation: CASSSGRTNYGYTF. The chain uses TRBV2 and TRBJ1-2; no firm D call. Germline CDR1 SNHLY, CDR2 FYNNEI. This CDR3 spans 14 amino acids. Trimming stripped 5 bases from V and 0 bases from J, with 10 bases between.

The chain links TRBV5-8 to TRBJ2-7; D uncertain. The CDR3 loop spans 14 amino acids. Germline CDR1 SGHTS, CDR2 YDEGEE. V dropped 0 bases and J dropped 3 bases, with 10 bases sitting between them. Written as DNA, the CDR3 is TGTGCCAGCAGCTTGGGGTACAGATACTACGAGCAGTACTTC. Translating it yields CASSLGYRYYEQYF.

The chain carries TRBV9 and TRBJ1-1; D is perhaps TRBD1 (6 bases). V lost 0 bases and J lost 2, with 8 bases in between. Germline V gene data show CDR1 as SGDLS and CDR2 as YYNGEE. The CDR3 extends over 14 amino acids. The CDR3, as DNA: TGTGCCAGCAGCGTAGAGGACAGTAACACTGAAGCTTTCTTT. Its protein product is CASSVEDSNTEAFF.

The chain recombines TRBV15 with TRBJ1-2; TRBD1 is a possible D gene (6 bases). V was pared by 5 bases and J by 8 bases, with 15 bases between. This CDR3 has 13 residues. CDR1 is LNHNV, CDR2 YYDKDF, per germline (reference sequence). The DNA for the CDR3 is TGTGCCACCAGCGCCCGAAAAGACAGGGGCTACACCTTC. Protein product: CATSARKDRGYTF.

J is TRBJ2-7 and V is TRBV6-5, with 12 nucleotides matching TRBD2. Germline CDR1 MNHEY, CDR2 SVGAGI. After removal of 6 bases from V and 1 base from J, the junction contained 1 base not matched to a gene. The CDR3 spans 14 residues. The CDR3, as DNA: TGTGCCAGCAGGGGACTAGCGGGTTCCTACGAGCAGTACTTC. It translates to CASRGLAGSYEQYF.

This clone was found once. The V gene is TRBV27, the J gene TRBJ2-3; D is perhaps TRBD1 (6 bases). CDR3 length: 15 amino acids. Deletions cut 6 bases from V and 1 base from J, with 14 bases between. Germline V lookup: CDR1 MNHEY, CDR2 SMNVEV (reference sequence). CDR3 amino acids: CASRFTGFGTDTQYF. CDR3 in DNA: TGTGCCAGCAGATTTACAGGGTTCGGCACAGATACGCAGTATTTT.

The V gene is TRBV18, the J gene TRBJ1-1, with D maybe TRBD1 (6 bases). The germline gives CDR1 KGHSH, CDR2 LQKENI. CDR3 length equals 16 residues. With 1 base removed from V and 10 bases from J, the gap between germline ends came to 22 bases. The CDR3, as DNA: TGTGCCAGCTCACCACAACCCCCCCCAGGGGAGAATATAGCTTTCTTT. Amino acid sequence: CASSPQPPPGENIAFF.

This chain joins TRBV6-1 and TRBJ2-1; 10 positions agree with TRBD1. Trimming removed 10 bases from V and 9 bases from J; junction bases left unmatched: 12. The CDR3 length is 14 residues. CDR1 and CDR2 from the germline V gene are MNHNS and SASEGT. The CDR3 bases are TGTGCCACCTTACCGAGGACAGGGGGAATTGAGCAGTTCTTC. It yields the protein CATLPRTGGIEQFF.

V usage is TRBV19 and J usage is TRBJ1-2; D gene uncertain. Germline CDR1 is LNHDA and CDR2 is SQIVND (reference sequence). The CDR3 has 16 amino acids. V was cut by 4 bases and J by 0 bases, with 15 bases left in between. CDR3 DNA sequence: TGTGCCAGTAGTAGACCCCAGAGGGCCGCTAACTATGGCTACACCTTC. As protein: CASSRPQRAANYGYTF. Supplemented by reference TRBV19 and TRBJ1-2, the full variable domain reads DGGITQSPKYLFRKEGQNVTLSCEQNLNHDAMYWYRQDPGQGLRLIYYSQIVNDFQKGDIAEGYSVSREKKESFPLTVTSAQKNPTAFYLCASSRPQRAANYGYTFGSGTRLTVV.

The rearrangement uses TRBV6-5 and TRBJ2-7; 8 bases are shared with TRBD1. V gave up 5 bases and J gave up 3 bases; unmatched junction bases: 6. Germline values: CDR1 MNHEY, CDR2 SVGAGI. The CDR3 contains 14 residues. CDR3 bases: TGTGCCAGCAGTCCCGGGACAGGTATCTACGAGCAGTACTTC. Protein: CASSPGTGIYEQYF.

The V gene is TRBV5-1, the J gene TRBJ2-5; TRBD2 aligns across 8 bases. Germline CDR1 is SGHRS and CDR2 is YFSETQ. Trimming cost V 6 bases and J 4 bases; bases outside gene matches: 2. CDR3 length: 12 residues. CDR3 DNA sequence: TGCGCCAGCAATCGGGAGGGAGAGACCCAGTACTTC. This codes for CASNREGETQYF.

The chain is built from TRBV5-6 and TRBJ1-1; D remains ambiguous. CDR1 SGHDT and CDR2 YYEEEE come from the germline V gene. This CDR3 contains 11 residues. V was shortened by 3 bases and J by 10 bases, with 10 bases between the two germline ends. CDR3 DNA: TGTGCCAGCAGCTCTGGTGGAGTAGCTTTCTTT. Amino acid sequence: CASSSGGVAFF.

As DNA, the CDR3 is TGCGCCAGCAGCTCGGGACAGGCGGGAAACACCATATATTTT. It codes for CASSSGQAGNTIYF. The chain joins TRBV5-1 to TRBJ1-3; TRBD1 matches at 8 bases. With 3 bases clipped from V and 4 bases from J, the junction kept 3 bases outside the gene matches. The CDR3 is 14 residues long. The V gene's germline CDR1 is SGHRS and CDR2 YFSETQ.

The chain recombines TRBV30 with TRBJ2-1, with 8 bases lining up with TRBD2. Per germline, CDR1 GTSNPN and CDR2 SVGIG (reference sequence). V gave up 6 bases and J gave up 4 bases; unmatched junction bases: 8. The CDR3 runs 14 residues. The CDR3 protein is CACLGTSVYNEQFF. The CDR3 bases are TGTGCCTGTTTAGGGACTAGTGTTTACAATGAGCAGTTCTTC.

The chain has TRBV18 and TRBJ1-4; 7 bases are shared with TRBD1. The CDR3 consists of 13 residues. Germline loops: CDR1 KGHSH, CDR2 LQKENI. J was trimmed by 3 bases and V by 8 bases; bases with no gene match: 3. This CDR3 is CASAGTANEKLFF. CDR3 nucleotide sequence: TGTGCCAGCGCAGGGACAGCTAATGAAAAACTGTTTTTT.

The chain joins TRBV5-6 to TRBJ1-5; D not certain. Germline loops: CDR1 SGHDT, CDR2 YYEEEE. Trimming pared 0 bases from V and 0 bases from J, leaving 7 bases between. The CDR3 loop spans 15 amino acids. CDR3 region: CASSLGGYSNQPQHF. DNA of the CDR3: TGTGCCAGCAGCTTGGGAGGTTATAGCAATCAGCCCCAGCATTTT.